This entry describes one T cell receptor (beta chain). This sample is drawn from a study of shared T cell receptors in the human thymus. Here immunoSEQ multiplex PCR was the method, and the copy in TCRdb shows in-frame clones only, minus some. The sample has hundreds of thousands of clones; roughly 90% are singletons. V was pared by 6 bases and J by 7 bases, with 3 bases of the junction left unmatched. Looked up from germline, CDR1 is SNHLY and CDR2 is FYNNEI. The CDR3 is 12 residues long. These data are also associated with another study on human thymus T cells.

The source of this sequence is a boy in the first two years of life with a congenital heart defect. The sample comprised thymocytes. V gene TRBV2 combines with J gene TRBJ2-1; 7 bases are a match to TRBD1. The CDR3 reads CASRTGVNEQFF. The CDR3 DNA sequence: TGTGCCAGCAGAACAGGGGTAAATGAGCAGTTCTTC.